This TCR beta chain comes out of a study of T cells in tumors after PD-1 blockade (dated 2019 in TCRdb). Looking at the study overall: Patients were excluded if they had prior checkpoint blockade, use of systemic immunosuppressants, or recent radiotherapy or other anti-cancer therapy within 4 weeks. Patients were treated with either pembrolizumab 200 mg every 3 weeks or cemiplimab 350 mg every 2 weeks. While on anti-PD-1 treatment, some of the patients also continued taking daily vismodegib 150 mg. On average, peripheral blood samples had 110,000 or so TCR templates (range about 23,000-280,000) and around 35,000 unique clonotypes. Paired single-cell RNA and TCR sequencing was done in the study on site-matched tumors from patients with BCC or SCC, both before and after anti-PD-1 therapy. Bulk TCR sequencing was performed on around 10 peripheral blood samples from a few patients to compare blood and tumor clonotypes. RECIST version 1.1 was used to evaluate clinical response.

This specimen's time point label, per the study, means: before anti-PD-1 therapy. Genomic DNA extracted from tumor biopsies or peripheral blood was used for bulk TCRbeta sequencing, with input ranging from roughly 616 ng to 6,004 ng. Histologically proven advanced or metastatic basal or squamous cell carcinoma was present in all patients, all of whom were poor candidates for surgical resection. The basal cell carcinoma cohort comprised fewer than 12 patients, of whom seven or eight had bulk tumor TCR sequencing. CDR3 length: 15 amino acids, cysteine to phenylalanine. Only the CDR3 DNA stays, 45 bases, in frame from base 1. Trimming leaves V shorter by 3 bases and J shorter by 1 base, with the junction holding 5 bases beyond the gene matches. The germline V gene sets CDR1 to SGHRS and CDR2 to YFSETQ. Deep TCRbeta sequencing was performed with the immunoSEQ platform. Regarding the original processing steps: Only productive rearrangements were exported from the immunoSEQ Analyzer for further analysis. Bulk TCRbeta clonotypes were assigned T cell phenotypes by matching to single-cell RNA+TCR-seq clones sharing the same TCRbeta sequence. Using bulk TCR sequencing data, clone enrichment in tumor was calculated by dividing a clone's tumor frequency by the same clone's PBMC frequency. TCRs were grouped by GLIPH into specificity groups, defined as clusters of distinct TCRs likely recognizing common antigens via shared CDR3 motifs. TCRdb obtained this table from immuneACCESS and retained in-frame rearrangements with V and J assigned. These tables miss some clones; where compared with another copy, unresolved V genes account for less than half of the shortfall, and the remainder is unexplained. That table gives V, J and clone size, and the DNA gave D and trimming. The sample profile shows roughly 50,000 clones; more than 70% of them were found once. 15% to 20% of the sample is in the top ten clones.

As for this clone: Its antigen remains unidentified. No much larger clonotype is one base removed from it; base qualities were not supplied.

Overall results and qualifications from the work: Where the novel T cell clones came from was not identified, and possible sources could include lymphoid organs or rare unexpanded clones inside the tumor or in the tumor periphery. Roughly two fifths of TCR clonotypes from the tumor were detected in blood, and certain novel exhausted tumor clones were present in blood collected before treatment, which suggests recruitment from the periphery.

This clonotype originated in a human donor with basal cell carcinoma. The sample was PBMCs, taken before anti-PD-1 treatment. The chain was built from TRBV5-1 and TRBJ2-5; TRBD1 matches 8 bases in the middle. The DNA is as follows: TGCGCCAGCAGCTCCCTAGGACAGGGCCAAGAGACCCAGTACTTC. It specifies CASSSLGQGQETQYF.